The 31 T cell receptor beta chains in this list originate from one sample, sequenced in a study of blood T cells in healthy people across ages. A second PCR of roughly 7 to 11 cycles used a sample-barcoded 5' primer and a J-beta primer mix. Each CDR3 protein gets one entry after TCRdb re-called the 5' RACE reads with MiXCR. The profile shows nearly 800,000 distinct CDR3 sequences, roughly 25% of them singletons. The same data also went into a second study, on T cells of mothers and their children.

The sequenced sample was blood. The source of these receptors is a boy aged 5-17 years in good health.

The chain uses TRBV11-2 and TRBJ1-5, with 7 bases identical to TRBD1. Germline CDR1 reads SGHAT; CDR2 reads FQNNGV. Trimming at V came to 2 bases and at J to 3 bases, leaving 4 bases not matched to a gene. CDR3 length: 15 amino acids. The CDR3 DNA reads TGTGCCAGCAGCTTAACAGGGGACCTCAATCAGCCCCAGCATTTT. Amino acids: CASSLTGDLNQPQHF.

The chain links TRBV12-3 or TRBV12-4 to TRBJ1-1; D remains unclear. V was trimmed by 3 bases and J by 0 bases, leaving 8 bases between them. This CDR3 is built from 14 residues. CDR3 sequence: CASSLNQLNTEAFF. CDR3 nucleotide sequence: TGTGCCAGCAGTTTGAATCAGTTGAACACTGAAGCTTTCTTT.

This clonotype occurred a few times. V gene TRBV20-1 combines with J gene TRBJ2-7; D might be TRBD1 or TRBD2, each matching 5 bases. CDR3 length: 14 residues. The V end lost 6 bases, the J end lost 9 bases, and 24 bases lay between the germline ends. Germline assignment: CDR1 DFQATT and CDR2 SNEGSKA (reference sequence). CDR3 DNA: TGCAGTGCCGCGCCCGGGACCGATCCCGGTGTGCAGTACTTC. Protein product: CSAAPGTDPGVQYF.

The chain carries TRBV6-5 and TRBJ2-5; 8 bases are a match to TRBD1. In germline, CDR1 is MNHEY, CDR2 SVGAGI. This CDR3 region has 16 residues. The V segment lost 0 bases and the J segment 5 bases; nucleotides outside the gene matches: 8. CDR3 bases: TGTGCCAGCAGTTACTCGGGGACAGGTGGGATGGAGACCCAGTACTTC. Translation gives CASSYSGTGGMETQYF.

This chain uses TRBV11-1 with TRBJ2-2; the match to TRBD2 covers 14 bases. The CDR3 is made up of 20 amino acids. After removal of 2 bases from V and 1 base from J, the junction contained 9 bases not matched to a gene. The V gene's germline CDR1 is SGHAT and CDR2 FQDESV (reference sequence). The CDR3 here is CASSLSGGLAGGQNTGELFF. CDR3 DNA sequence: TGTGCCAGCAGCTTATCCGGAGGACTAGCGGGGGGCCAGAACACCGGGGAGCTGTTTTTT.

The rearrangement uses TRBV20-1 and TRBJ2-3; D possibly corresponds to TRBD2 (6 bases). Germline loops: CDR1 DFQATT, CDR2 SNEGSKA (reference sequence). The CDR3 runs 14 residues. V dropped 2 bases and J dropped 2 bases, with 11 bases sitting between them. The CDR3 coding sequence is TGCAGTGCTAGACCAGCGGGTTCCACAGATACGCAGTATTTT. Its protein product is CSARPAGSTDTQYF.

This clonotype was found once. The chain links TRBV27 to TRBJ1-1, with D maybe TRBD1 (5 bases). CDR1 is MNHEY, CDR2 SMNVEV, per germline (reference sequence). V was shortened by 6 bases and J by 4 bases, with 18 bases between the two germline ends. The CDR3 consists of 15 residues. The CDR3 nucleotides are TGTGCCAGCAGCCGTTTATCGTGGGACGGCACTGAAGCTTTCTTT. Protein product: CASSRLSWDGTEAFF.

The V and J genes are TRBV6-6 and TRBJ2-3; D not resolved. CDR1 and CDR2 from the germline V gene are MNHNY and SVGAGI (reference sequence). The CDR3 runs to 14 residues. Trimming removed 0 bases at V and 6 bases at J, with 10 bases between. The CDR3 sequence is CASSYSVGIDTQYF. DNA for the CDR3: TGTGCCAGCAGTTACTCCGTAGGGATCGATACGCAGTATTTT.

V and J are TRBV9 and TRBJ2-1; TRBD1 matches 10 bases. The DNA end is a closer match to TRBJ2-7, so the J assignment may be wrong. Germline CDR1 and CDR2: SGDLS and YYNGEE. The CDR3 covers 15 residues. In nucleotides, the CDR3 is TGTGCCAGCAGCGATGGGGGACAGGGGCCCTACGAGCAGTACTTC. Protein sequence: CASSDGGQGPYEQYF.

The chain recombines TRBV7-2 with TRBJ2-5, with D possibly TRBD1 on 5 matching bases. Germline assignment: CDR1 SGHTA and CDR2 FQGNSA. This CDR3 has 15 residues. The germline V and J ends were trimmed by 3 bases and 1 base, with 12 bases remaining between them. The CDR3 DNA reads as TGTGCCAGCAGCTTTCGACAGACTCTCCAAGAGACCCAGTACTTC. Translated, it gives CASSFRQTLQETQYF.

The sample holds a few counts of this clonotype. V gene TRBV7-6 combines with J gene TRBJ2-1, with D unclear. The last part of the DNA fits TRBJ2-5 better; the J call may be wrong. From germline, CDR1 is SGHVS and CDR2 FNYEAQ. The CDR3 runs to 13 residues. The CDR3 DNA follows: TGTGCCAGCAGCTTATTCGTAGGAGAGACCCAGTACTTC. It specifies CASSLFVGETQYF.

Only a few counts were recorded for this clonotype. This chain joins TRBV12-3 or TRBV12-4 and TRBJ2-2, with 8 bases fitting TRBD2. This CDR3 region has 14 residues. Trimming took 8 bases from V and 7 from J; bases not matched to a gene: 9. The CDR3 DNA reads TGTGCCAGCGCCCCTCGGGGGGGGAACGGGGAGCTGTTTTTT. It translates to CASAPRGGNGELFF.

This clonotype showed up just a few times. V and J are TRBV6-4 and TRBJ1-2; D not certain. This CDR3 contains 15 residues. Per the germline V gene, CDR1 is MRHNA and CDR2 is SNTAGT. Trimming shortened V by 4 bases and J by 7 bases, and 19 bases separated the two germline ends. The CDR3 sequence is CASSASMDYEGGYTF. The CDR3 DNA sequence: TGTGCCAGCAGTGCCAGCATGGATTATGAAGGTGGCTACACCTTC.

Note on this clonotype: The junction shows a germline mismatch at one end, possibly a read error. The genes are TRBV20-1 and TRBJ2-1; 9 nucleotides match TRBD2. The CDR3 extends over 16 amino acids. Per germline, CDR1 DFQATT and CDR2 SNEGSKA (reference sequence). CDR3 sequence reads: CSARGWRGGFDNEQFF. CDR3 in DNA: TGCAGTGCGAGAGGGTGGCGGGGGGGTTTTGACAATGAGCAGTTCTTC.

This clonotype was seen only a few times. CDR3 sequence: CSVTRSNEKLFF. Here the CDR3 DNA reads TGCAGCGTTACGCGGTCTAATGAAAAACTGTTTTTT. The genes are TRBV29-1 and TRBJ1-4, with D uncertain. The ends were cut back, 5 bases at V and 3 bases at J, with 7 bases in the middle. Germline loops: CDR1 SQVTM, CDR2 ANQGSEA. This CDR3 is built from 12 residues.

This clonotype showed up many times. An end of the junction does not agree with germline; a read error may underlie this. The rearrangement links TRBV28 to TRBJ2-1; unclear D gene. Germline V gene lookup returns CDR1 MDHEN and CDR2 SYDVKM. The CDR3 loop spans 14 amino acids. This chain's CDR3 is CASSLRSSYNEQFF. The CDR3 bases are TGCGCCAGCAGCCTGAGGAGCTCCTACAATGAGCAGTTCTTC.

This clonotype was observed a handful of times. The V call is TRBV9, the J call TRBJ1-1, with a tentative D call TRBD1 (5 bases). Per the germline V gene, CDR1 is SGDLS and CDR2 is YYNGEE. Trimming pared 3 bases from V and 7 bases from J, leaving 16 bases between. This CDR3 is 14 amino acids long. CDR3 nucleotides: TGTGCCAGCAGCGGGGGACTCCGTATGGGTGAAGCTTTCTTT. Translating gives CASSGGLRMGEAFF.

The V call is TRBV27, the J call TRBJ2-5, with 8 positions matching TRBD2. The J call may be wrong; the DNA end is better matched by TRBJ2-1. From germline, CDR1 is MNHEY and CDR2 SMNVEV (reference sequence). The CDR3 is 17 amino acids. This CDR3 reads CASSLLPGSGSNHEQFF. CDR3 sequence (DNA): TGTGCCAGCAGTTTACTCCCGGGGAGCGGGAGTAACCATGAGCAGTTCTTC.

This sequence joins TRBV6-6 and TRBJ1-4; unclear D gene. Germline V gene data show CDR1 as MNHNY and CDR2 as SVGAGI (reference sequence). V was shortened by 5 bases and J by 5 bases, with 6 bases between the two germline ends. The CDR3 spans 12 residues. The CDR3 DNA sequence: TGTGCCAGCAGTGCACTGAATGAAAAACTGTTTTTT. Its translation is CASSALNEKLFF.

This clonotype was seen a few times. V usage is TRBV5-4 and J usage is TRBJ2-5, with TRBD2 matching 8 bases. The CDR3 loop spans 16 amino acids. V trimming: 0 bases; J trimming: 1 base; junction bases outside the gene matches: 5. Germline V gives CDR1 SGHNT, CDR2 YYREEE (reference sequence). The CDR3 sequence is CASSLEAGGLQETQYF. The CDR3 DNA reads TGTGCCAGCAGCTTGGAGGCGGGGGGCCTCCAAGAGACCCAGTACTTC.

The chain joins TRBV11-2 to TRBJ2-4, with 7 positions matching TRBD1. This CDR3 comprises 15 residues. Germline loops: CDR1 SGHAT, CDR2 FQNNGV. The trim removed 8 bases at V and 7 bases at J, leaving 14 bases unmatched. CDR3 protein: CASQGVAGSTNIQYF. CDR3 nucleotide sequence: TGTGCCAGCCAGGGGGTAGCTGGGAGCACGAACATTCAGTACTTC.

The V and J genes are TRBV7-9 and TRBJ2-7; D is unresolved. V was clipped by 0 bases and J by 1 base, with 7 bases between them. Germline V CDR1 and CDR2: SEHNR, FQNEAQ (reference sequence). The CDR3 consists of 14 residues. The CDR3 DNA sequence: TGTGCCAGCAGCTTAGCGTCGCGGTCCTACGAGCAGTACTTC. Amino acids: CASSLASRSYEQYF.

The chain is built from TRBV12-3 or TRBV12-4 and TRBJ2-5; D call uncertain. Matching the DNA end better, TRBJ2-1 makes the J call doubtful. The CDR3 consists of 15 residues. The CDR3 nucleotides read TGTGCCAGCAGTTTGATTTTCGGTGGTGAGAATGAGCAGTTCTTC. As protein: CASSLIFGGENEQFF.

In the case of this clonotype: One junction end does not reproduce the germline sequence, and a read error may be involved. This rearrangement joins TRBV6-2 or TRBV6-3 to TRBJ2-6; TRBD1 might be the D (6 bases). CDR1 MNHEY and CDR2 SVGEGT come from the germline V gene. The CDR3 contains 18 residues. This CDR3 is CVSSYSVYRVSGANVLTF. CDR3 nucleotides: TGTGTCAGCAGTTACTCTGTGTACAGGGTCTCTGGGGCCAACGTCCTGACTTTC.

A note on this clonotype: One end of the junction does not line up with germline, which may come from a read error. The CDR3 coding sequence is TGTGCCACCAGTGGAGGGGCGGGCTCCTACAATGAGCAATTCTTC. It codes for CATSGGAGSYNEQFF. The chain joins TRBV24-1 to TRBJ2-1, with D perhaps matching TRBD1 or TRBD2 (5 bases each). Germline CDR1 is KGHDR and CDR2 is SFDVKD. The CDR3 extends over 15 amino acids.

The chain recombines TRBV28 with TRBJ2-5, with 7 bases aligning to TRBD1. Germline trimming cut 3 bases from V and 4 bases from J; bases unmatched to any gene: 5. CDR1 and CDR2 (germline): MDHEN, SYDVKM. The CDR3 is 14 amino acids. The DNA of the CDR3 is TGTGCCAGCAGTTTGACAGGGAAGGGAGAGACCCAGTACTTC. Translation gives CASSLTGKGETQYF.

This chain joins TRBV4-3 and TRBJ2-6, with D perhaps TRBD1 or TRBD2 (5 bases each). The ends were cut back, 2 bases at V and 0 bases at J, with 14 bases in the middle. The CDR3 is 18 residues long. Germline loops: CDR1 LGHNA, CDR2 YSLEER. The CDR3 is CASSQWGTEISGANVLTF. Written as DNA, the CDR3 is TGCGCCAGCAGCCAATGGGGGACCGAAATCTCTGGGGCCAACGTCCTGACTTTC.

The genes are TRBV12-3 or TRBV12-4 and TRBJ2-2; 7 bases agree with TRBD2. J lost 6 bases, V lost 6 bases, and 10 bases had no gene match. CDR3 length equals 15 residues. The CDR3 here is CASSPRLASSGELFF. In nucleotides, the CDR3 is TGTGCCAGCAGCCCTAGACTAGCCTCGTCCGGGGAGCTGTTTTTT.

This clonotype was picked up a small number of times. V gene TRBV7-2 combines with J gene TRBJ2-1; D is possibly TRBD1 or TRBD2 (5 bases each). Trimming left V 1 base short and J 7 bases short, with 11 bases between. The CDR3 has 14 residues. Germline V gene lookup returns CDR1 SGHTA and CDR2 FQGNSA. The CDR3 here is CASSLVGVPNEQFF. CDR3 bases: TGTGCCAGCAGCTTAGTGGGGGTCCCTAATGAGCAGTTCTTC.

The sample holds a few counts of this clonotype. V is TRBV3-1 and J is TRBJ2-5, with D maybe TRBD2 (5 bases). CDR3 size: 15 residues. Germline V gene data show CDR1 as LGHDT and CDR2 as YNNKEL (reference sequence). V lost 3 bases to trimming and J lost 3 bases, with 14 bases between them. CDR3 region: CASSHPAAAKETQYF. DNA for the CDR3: TGTGCCAGCAGCCATCCCGCAGCGGCTAAAGAGACCCAGTACTTC.

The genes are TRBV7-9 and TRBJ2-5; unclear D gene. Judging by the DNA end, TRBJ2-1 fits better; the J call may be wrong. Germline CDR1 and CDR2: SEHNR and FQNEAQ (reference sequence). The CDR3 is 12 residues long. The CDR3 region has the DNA TGTGCCAGCAGCCCCACGATGGGTGAGCAGTTCTTC. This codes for CASSPTMGEQFF.